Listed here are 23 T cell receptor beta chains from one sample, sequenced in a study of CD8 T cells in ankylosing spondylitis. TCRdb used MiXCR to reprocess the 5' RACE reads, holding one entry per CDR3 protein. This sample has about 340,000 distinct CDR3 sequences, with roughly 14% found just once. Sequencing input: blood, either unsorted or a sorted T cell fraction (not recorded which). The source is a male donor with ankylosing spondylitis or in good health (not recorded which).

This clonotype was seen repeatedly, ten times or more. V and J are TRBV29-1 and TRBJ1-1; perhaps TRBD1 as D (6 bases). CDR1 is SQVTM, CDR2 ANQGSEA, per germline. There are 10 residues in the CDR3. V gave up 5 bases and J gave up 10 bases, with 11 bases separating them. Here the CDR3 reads CSVYQGRAFF. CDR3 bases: TGCAGCGTTTATCAGGGGAGAGCTTTCTTT.

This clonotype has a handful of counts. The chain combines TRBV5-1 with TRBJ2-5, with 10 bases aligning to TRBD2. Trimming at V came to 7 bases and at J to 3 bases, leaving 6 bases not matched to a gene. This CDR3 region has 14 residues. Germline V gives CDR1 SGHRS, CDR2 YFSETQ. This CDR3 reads CASGLAGEKETQYF. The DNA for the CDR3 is TGCGCCAGCGGCCTAGCGGGGGAGAAAGAGACCCAGTACTTC.

CDR3 in amino acids: CASNPRGRTDGYTF. DNA of the CDR3: TGTGCCAGTAACCCTCGTGGAAGGACCGATGGCTACACCTTC. The chain joins TRBV19 to TRBJ1-2, with unresolved D. Germline CDR1 and CDR2: LNHDA and SQIVND (reference sequence). V was pared by 7 bases and J by 6 bases, with 18 bases between. The CDR3 length is 14 residues.

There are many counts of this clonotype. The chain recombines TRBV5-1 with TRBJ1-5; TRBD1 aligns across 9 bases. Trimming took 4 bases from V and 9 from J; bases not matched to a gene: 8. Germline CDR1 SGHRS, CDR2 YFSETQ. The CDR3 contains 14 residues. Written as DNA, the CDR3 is TGCGCCAGCAGCCCACAGGGGGCAGGGGGGCCCCAGCATTTT. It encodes CASSPQGAGGPQHF.

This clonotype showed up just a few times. The CDR3 is CARMLVGNTGELFF. The DNA of the CDR3 is TGCGCCAGGATGCTAGTAGGGAACACCGGGGAGCTGTTTTTT. This chain links TRBV10-1 with TRBJ2-2, with D hard to call. The V gene's germline CDR1 is WNHNN and CDR2 SYGVQD (reference sequence). The CDR3 length is 14 residues. Trimming left V 9 bases short and J 1 base short, with 12 bases between.

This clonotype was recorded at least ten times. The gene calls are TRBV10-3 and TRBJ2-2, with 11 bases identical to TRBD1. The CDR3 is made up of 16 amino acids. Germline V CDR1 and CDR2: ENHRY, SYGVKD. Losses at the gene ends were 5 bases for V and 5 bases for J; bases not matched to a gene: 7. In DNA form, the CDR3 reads TGTGCCATCAGTTTTGGGACAGGGGGAAGGACCGGGGAGCTGTTTTTT. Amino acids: CAISFGTGGRTGELFF.

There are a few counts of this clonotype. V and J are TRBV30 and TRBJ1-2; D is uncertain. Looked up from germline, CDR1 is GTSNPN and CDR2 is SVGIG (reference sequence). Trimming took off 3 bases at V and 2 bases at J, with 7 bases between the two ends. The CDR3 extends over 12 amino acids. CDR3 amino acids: CAWRVGNYGYTF. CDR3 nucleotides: TGTGCCTGGAGGGTAGGGAACTATGGCTACACCTTC. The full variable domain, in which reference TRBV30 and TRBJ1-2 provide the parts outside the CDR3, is SQTIHQWPATLVQPVGSPLSLECTVEGTSNPNLYWYRQAAGRGLQLLFYSVGIGQISSEVPQNLSASRPQDRQFILSSKKLLLSDSGFYLCAWRVGNYGYTFGSGTRLTVV.

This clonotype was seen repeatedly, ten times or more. The DNA of the CDR3 is TGTGCCAGCAGTGAAGTAGGAGGAAGCTCCTACGAGCAGTACTTC. Its translation: CASSEVGGSSYEQYF. The chain uses TRBV6-1 and TRBJ2-7; D might be TRBD2 (5 bases). The ends were cut back, 1 base at V and 0 bases at J, with 10 bases in the middle. Looked up from germline, CDR1 is MNHNS and CDR2 is SASEGT. There are 15 residues in the CDR3.

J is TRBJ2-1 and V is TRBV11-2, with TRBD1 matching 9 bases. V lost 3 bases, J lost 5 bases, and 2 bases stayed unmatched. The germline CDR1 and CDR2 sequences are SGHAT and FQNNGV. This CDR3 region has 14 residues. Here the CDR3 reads CASSFGTGHNEQFF. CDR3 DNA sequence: TGTGCCAGCAGCTTCGGGACAGGGCACAATGAGCAGTTCTTC.

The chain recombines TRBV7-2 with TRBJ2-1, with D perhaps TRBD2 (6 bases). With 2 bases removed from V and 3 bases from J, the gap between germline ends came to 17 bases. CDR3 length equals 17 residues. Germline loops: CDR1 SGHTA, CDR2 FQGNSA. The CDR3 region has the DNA TGTGCCAGCAGCTTACAAGGGCTCTGGCGGGGCTACAATGAGCAGTTCTTC. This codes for CASSLQGLWRGYNEQFF.

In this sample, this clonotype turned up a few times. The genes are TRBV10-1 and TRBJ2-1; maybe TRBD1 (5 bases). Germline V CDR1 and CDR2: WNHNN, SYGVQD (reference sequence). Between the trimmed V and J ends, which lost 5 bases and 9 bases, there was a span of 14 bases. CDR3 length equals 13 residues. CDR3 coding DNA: TGCGCCAGCAGTAGATCAGGGTACGGTGAGCAGTTCTTC. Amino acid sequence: CASSRSGYGEQFF.

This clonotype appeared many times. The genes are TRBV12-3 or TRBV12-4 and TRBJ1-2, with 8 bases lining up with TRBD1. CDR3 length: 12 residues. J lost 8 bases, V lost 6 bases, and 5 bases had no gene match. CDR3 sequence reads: CASSGQGMGYTF. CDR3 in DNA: TGTGCCAGCAGCGGACAGGGAATGGGCTACACCTTC.

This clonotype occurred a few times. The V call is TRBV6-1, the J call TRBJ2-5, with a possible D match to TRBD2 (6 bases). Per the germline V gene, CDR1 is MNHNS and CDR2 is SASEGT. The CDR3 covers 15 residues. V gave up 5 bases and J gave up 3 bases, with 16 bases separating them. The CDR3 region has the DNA TGTGCCAGCAGTCCCCCCGGGATAGCGGAAGAGACCCAGTACTTC. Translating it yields CASSPPGIAEETQYF.

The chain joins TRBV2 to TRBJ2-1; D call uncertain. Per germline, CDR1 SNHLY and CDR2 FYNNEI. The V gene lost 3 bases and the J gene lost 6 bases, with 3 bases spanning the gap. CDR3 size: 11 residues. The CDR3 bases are TGTGCCAGCAGTGATTTCAATGAGCAGTTCTTC. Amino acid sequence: CASSDFNEQFF.

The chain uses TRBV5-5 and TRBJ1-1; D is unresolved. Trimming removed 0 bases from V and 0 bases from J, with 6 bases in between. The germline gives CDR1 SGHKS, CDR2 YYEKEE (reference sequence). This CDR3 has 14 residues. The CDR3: CASSLAHMNTEAFF. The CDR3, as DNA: TGTGCCAGCAGCTTGGCACACATGAACACTGAAGCTTTCTTT.

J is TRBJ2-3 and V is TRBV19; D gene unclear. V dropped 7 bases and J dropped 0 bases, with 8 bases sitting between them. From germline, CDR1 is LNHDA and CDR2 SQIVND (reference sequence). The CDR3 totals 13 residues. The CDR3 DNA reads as TGTGCCAGTAACCCGGAAAGCACAGATACGCAGTATTTT. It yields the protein CASNPESTDTQYF.

CDR3 residues: CASSEALVGQPQHF. The CDR3 DNA follows: TGTGCCAGCAGTGAAGCGCTTGTGGGGCAGCCCCAGCATTTT. The chain employs TRBV6-1 and TRBJ1-5; no clear D gene. CDR3 length: 14 amino acids. Between the trimmed V and J ends, which lost 0 bases and 7 bases, there was a span of 10 bases. Germline-derived CDR1 and CDR2 are MNHNS and SASEGT.

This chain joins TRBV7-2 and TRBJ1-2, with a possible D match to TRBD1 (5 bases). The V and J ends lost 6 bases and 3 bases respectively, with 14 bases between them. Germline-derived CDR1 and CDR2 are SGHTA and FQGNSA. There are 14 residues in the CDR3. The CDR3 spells CASRPSGTDYGYTF. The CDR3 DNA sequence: TGTGCCAGCAGACCTTCGGGGACGGACTATGGCTACACCTTC.

CDR3 nucleotides: TGCAGCGTTGCCACAGGCCAAGAGACCCAGTACTTC. It yields the protein CSVATGQETQYF. The J gene is TRBJ2-5, the V gene TRBV29-1; D is possibly TRBD1 (5 bases). The CDR3 totals 12 residues. The V and J ends lost 4 bases and 1 base respectively, with 7 bases between them. Germline CDR1 SQVTM, CDR2 ANQGSEA.

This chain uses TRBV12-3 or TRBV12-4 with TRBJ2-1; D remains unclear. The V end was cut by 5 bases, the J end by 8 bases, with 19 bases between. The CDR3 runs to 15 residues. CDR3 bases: TGTGCCAGCAGTGAAGGACGGCGAGCCTTGGATGAGCAGTTCTTC. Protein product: CASSEGRRALDEQFF.

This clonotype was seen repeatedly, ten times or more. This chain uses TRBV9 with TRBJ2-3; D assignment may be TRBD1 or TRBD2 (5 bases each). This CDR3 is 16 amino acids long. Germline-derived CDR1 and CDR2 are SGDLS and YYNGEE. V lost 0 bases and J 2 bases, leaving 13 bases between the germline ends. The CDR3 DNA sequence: TGTGCCAGCAGCGTAGTTGAGGGGAGTATCACAGATACGCAGTATTTT. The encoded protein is CASSVVEGSITDTQYF.

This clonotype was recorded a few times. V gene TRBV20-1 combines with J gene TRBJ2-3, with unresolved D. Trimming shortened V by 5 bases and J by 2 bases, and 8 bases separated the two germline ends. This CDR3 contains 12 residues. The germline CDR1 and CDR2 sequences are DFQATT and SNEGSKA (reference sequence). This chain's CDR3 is CSALEYTDTQYF. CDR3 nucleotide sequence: TGCAGTGCTCTAGAGTACACAGATACGCAGTATTTT.

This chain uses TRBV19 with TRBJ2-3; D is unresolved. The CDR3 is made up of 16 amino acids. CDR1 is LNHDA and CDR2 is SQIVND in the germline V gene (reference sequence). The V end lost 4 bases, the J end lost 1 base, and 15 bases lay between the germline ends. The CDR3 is CASSKWGTQGTDTQYF. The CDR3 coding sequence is TGTGCCAGTAGTAAATGGGGAACGCAGGGCACAGATACGCAGTATTTT.